This is a list of T cell receptor beta chains from one sample in a study of memory CD4+ T cells and cytomegalovirus serostatus. This table comes from immunoSEQ multiplex PCR, and its TCRdb copy is limited to in-frame clones, with some not included. The sample has 45,000 to 55,000 clones; 78% are singletons. The sample comprised memory CD4+ T cells from blood. These receptors originate from an adult in good health and CMV-seronegative. Both conserved end residues are part of each CDR3. Fields, in order: J gene, D gene, clone size, V gene, CDR3 protein, CDR3 DNA. D genes are given only for firm matches. Size values are once, few and many counts, or a class for expanded clones, and some rows have none.

TRBJ1-5,TRBD1,-,TRBV28,CASNPDRATQPQHF,TGTGCCAGCAACCCGGACAGGGCTACTCAGCCCCAGCATTTT
TRBJ2-1,-,-,TRBV10-1,CASSESKKNEQFF,TGCGCCAGCAGTGAGAGTAAAAAAAATGAGCAGTTCTTC
TRBJ2-7,-,-,TRBV28,CASGGGRYEQYF,TGTGCCAGCGGGGGGGGCCGCTACGAGCAGTACTTC
TRBJ2-7,TRBD2,-,TRBV5-1,CASSPGGLAGGEQYF,TGCGCCAGCAGCCCGGGAGGACTAGCGGGAGGCGAGCAGTACTTC
TRBJ2-3,-,-,TRBV4-1,CASSQATRTSTDTQYF,TGCGCCAGCAGCCAAGCTACCAGGACTAGCACAGATACGCAGTATTTT
TRBJ2-3,TRBD1,-,TRBV18,CASSRNRGTDTQYF,TGTGCCAGCTCAAGGAACAGGGGAACAGATACGCAGTATTTT
TRBJ1-5,-,-,TRBV7-8,CASSPRFDGSNQPQHF,TGTGCCAGCAGCCCCCGTTTTGACGGTAGCAATCAGCCCCAGCATTTT
TRBJ2-7,TRBD1,-,TRBV5-1,CASSPWTGGGYEQYF,TGCGCCAGCAGCCCTTGGACAGGGGGAGGTTACGAGCAGTACTTC
TRBJ2-3,-,-,TRBV25-1,CASSPTDTHTDTQYF,TGTGCCAGCAGTCCGACTGACACCCACACAGATACGCAGTATTTT
TRBJ1-3,-,-,TRBV6-5,CASSGQGNTIYF,TGTGCCAGCAGTGGACAGGGAAACACCATATATTTT
TRBJ2-7,-,-,TRBV9,CASSVEVGSSYEQYF,TGTGCCAGCAGCGTAGAAGTCGGAAGCTCCTACGAGCAGTACTTC
TRBJ2-1,TRBD2,-,TRBV7-9,CASSSNQLAHSRNEQFF,TGTGCCAGCAGCTCAAACCAACTAGCGCACAGTCGGAATGAGCAGTTCTTC
TRBJ2-1,TRBD2,-,TRBV28,CASSSSSSGRHNEQFF,TGTGCCAGCAGTTCCTCGAGTAGCGGGAGGCACAATGAGCAGTTCTTC
TRBJ2-2,TRBD2,-,TRBV9,CASSVSSGRGTGELFF,TGTGCCAGCAGCGTCTCTAGCGGGAGGGGTACCGGGGAGCTGTTTTTT
TRBJ2-3,TRBD1,-,TRBV12-5,CASGLGQGGGTDTQYF,TGTGCTAGTGGTTTGGGACAGGGGGGAGGCACAGATACGCAGTATTTT
TRBJ1-4,-,-,TRBV6-1,CASSFPGPRNEKLFF,TGTGCCAGCAGTTTCCCGGGACCGAGGAATGAAAAACTGTTTTTT
TRBJ2-1,TRBD2,-,TRBV28,CASSYRGMPGGGNEQFF,TGTGCCAGCAGCTACCGGGGTATGCCGGGAGGGGGAAATGAGCAGTTCTTC
TRBJ2-1,TRBD1,-,TRBV10-2,CASSARDRGGRAYNEQFF,TGCGCCAGCAGTGCCCGGGACAGGGGAGGTAGGGCCTACAATGAGCAGTTCTTC
TRBJ2-1,-,-,TRBV7-9,CASSSTGNEQFF,TGTGCCAGCAGCTCCACCGGGAATGAGCAGTTCTTC
TRBJ2-7,-,-,TRBV19,CASSILGPTYEQYF,TGTGCCAGTAGTATACTGGGCCCTACCTACGAGCAGTACTTC
TRBJ2-4,-,few,TRBV2,CASSEATSFAGLAKNIQYF,TGTGCCAGCAGTGAAGCTACTAGCTTTGCGGGACTAGCCAAAAACATTCAGTACTTC
TRBJ1-3,-,-,TRBV28,CASSLSELSGNTIYF,TGTGCCAGCAGTTTGTCGGAGCTCTCTGGAAACACCATATATTTT
TRBJ2-1,TRBD2,-,TRBV25-1,CASSWTSGRANEQFF,TGTGCCAGCAGTTGGACTAGCGGGAGGGCAAATGAGCAGTTCTTC
TRBJ2-1,-,-,TRBV7-6,CASSLAASSGWINEQFF,TGTGCCAGCAGCTTAGCGGCTAGCTCAGGATGGATTAATGAGCAGTTCTTC
TRBJ2-7,-,-,TRBV29-1,CSVEVPGTSYEQYF,TGCAGCGTTGAAGTTCCGGGAACCTCCTACGAGCAGTACTTC